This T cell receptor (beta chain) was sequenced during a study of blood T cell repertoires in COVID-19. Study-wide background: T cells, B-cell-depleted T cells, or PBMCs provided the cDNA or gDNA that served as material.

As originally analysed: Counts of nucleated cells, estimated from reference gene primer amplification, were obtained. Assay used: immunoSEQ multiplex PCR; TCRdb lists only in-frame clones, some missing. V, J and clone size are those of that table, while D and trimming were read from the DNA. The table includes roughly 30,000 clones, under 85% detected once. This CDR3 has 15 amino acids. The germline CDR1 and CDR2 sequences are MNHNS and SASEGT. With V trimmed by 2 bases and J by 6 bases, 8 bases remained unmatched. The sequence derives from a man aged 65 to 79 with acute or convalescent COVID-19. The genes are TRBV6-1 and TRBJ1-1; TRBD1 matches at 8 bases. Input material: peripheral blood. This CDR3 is CASSEQTGVISEAFF. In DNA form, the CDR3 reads TGTGCCAGCAGTGAACAGACAGGGGTCATCTCTGAAGCTTTCTTT.